This T cell receptor (beta chain) emerged from a study of blood T cell repertoires in COVID-19. Turning to the study itself: Nucleic acid was either cDNA or gDNA, and it came from T cells, B-cell-depleted T cells, or PBMCs.

This CDR3 contains 12 residues. Self-reported history from a screening survey and questionnaire set each donor's cohort. Source study methods: Amplifying reference gene primers gave estimates of nucleated cell counts. Profiled with immunoSEQ multiplex PCR; TCRdb holds only in-frame clones, not every one. The V and J calls and the clone size are those of that table, but D and trimming were determined from the DNA. This table has 150,000 to 200,000 clones, approximately 88% appearing once. The sequencing input was PBMCs or T cells enriched from blood (not recorded which). The clonotype comes from a man between 65 and 85 years old who had been exposed to COVID-19. The genes are TRBV21-1 and TRBJ1-1; the table assigns TRBD1, which was not confirmed against the DNA. TRBV21-1 is listed as a pseudogene. The chain's CDR3 is CASSPGGREAFF. CDR3 nucleotides: TGTGCCAGCAGCCCAGGGGGCCGTGAAGCTTTCTTT.